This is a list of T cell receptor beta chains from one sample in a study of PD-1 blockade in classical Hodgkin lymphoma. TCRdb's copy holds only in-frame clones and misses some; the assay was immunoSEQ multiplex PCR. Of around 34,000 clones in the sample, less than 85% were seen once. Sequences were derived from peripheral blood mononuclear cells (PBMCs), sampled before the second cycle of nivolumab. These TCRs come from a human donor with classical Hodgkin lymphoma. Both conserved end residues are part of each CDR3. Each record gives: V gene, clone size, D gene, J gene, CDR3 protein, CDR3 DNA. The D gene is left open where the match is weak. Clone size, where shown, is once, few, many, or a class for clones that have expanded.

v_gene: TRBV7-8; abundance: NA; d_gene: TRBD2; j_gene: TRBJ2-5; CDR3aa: CASSLSQGLGVLGETQYF; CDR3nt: TGTGCCAGCAGCTTATCCCAGGGACTAGGAGTTTTAGGGGAGACCCAGTACTTC
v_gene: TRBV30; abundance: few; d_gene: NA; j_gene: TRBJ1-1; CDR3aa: CAWSYGLNTEAFF; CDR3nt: TGTGCCTGGAGTTACGGACTGAACACTGAAGCTTTCTTT
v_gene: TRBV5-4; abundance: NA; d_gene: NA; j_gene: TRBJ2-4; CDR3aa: CASSDGPIVDIQYF; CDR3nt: TGTGCCAGCAGCGACGGGCCTATCGTCGACATTCAGTACTTC
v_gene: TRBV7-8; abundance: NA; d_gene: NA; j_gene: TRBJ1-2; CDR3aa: CASSEPGTAYGYTF; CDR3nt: TGTGCCAGCAGCGAGCCCGGGACTGCTTATGGCTACACCTTC
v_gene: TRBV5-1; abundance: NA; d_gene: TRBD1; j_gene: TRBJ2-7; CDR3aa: CASRWGQAYEQYF; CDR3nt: TGCGCCAGCAGGTGGGGACAGGCCTACGAGCAGTACTTC
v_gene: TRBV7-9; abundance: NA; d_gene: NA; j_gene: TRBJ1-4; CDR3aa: CASSTLSTGGTNEKLFF; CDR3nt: TGTGCCAGCAGCACACTTTCAACCGGGGGAACTAATGAAAAACTGTTTTTT
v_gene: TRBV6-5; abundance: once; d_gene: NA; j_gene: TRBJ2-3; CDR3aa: CASSRRMPGTDTQYF; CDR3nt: TGTGCCAGCAGTCGTCGGATGCCGGGGACAGATACGCAGTATTTT
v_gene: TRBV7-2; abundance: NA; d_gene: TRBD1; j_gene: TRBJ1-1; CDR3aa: CASSFNRGGTEAFF; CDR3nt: TGTGCCAGCAGCTTTAACAGGGGGGGCACTGAAGCTTTCTTT
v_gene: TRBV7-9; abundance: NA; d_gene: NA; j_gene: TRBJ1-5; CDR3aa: CASSLGGQPQHF; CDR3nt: TGTGCCAGCAGCTTAGGGGGGCAGCCCCAGCATTTT
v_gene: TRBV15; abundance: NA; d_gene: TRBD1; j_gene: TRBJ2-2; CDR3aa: CATSRDSVLPGQGLDTGELFF; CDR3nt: TGTGCCACCAGCAGAGATTCCGTCCTTCCGGGACAGGGGTTAGACACCGGGGAGCTGTTTTTT
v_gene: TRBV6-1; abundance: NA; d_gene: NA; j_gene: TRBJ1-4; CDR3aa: CASARALNEKLFF; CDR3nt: TGTGCCAGCGCACGGGCGCTTAATGAAAAACTGTTTTTT
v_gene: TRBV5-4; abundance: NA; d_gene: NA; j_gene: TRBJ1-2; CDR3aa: CASSFDRNYGYTF; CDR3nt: TGTGCCAGCAGCTTCGACCGGAACTATGGCTACACCTTC
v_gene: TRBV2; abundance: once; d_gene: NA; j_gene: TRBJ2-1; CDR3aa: CASSALPDEQFF; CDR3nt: TGTGCCAGCTCGGCGCTTCCTGACGAGCAGTTCTTC
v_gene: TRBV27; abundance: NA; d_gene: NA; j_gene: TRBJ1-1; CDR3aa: CASSPGSVTEAFF; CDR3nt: TGTGCCAGCAGTCCAGGGAGTGTCACTGAAGCTTTCTTT
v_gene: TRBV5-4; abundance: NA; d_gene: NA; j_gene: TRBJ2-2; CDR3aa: CASSLGLPANTGELFF; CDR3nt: TGTGCCAGCAGCTTAGGCCTACCCGCGAACACCGGGGAGCTGTTTTTT
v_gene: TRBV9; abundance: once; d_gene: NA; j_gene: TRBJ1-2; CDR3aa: CASSVGVGGNYGYTF; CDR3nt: TGTGCCAGCAGCGTAGGTGTGGGAGGCAACTATGGCTACACCTTC
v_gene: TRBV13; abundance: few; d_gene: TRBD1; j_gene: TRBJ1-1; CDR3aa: CASSLNLGQGGTEAFF; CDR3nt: TGTGCCAGCAGCTTAAACCTGGGACAGGGGGGGACTGAAGCTTTCTTT
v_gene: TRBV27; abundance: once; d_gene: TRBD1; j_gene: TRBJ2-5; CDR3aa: CASSSDRQETQYF; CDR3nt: TGTGCCAGCAGTTCGGACAGGCAAGAGACCCAGTACTTC
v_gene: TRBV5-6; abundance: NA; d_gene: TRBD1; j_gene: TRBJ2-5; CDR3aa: CASSVGTVWETQYF; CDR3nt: TGTGCCAGCAGCGTGGGGACAGTATGGGAGACCCAGTACTTC
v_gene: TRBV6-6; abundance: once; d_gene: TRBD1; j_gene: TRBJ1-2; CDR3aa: CASSGGDYGYTF; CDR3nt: TGTGCCAGCTCAGGGGGTGACTATGGCTACACCTTC
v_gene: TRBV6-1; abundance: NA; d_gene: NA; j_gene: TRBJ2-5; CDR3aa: CASSNPGGSGETQYF; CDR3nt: TGTGCCAGCAGTAACCCTGGGGGCAGTGGAGAGACCCAGTACTTC
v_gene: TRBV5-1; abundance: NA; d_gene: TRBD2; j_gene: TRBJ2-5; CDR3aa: CASSPLAGKETQYF; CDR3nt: TGCGCCAGCAGCCCCTTAGCGGGGAAGGAGACCCAGTACTTC
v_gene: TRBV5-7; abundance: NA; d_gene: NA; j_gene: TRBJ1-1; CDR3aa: CASSFVGDMNTEAFF; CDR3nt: TGTGCCAGCAGCTTTGTCGGGGACATGAACACTGAAGCTTTCTTT
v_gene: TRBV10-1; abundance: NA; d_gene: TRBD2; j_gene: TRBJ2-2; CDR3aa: CASPSGGGMSGGGSTGELFF; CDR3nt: TGCGCCAGCCCTTCCGGGGGGGGTATGTCGGGCGGAGGCTCGACCGGGGAGCTGTTTTTT